This TCR beta chain was found in a study of T cell responses to AZD1222 COVID-19 vaccine. Turning to the study itself: Analysis merged second doses at about 4 or about 12 weeks.

Sequenced by immunoSEQ multiplex PCR; TCRdb stores in-frame clones only, minus some. The sample consists of around 29,000 clones, over 85% of them appearing once. Germline CDR1 and CDR2: SGDLS and YYNGEE. The CDR3 has 15 amino acids. Deletions cut 0 bases from V and 0 bases from J, with 10 bases between. The chain carries TRBV9 and TRBJ2-7, with D perhaps TRBD1 (7 bases). The source was peripheral blood, collected on day 0 of AZD1222 vaccination. The sequence came from an adult in good health. CDR3 protein: CASSVAGGHSYEQYF. The DNA for the CDR3 is TGTGCCAGCAGCGTAGCAGGGGGGCACTCCTACGAGCAGTACTTC.